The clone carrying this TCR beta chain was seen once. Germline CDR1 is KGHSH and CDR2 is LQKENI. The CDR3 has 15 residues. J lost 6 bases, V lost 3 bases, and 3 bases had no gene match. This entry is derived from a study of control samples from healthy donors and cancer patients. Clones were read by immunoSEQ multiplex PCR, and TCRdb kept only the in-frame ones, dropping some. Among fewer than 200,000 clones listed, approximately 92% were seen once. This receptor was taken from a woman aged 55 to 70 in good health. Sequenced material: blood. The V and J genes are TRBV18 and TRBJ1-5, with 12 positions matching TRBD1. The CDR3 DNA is TGTGCCAGCTCACCCGGGACAGGGGGCACTCAGCCCCAGCATTTT. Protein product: CASSPGTGGTQPQHF.